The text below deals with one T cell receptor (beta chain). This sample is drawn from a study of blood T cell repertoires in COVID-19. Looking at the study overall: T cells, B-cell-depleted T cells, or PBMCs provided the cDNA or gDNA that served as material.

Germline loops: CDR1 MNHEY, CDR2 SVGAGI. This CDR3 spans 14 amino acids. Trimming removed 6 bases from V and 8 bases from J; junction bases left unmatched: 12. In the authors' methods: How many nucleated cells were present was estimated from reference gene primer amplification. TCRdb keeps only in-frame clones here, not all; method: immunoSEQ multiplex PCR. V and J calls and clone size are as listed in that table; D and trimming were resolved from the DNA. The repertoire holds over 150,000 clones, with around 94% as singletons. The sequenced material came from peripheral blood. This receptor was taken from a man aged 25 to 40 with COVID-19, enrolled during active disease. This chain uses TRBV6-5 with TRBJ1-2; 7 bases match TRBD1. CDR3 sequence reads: CASSSTQTGKGYTF. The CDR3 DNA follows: TGTGCCAGCAGCTCCACCCAGACAGGGAAGGGCTACACCTTC.